The 20 T cell receptor beta chains reported below all come from one sample, sequenced in a study of T cell responses to AZD1222 COVID-19 vaccine. Generated by immunoSEQ multiplex PCR, the TCRdb table keeps only in-frame clones and is missing some. There are around 110,000 clones in the sample; approximately 83% occur only once, and roughly 4.3% lies in the top ten. The source material was peripheral blood, sampled on day 0 of MenACWY control vaccination. Source of these receptors: an adult in good health.

V is TRBV19 and J is TRBJ1-3; 8 positions match TRBD1. The CDR3 covers 15 residues. The V gene's germline CDR1 is LNHDA and CDR2 SQIVND (reference sequence). J lost 0 bases, V lost 7 bases, and 5 bases had no gene match. The CDR3 spells CASTRDRYSGNTIYF. Here the CDR3 DNA reads TGTGCCAGTACCCGGGACAGGTACTCTGGAAACACCATATATTTT.

The rearrangement joins TRBV12-1 to TRBJ1-2; TRBD1 reflects the table's D call only, with no check against the DNA. TRBV12-1 is a listed pseudogene. The CDR3 runs to 15 residues. The CDR3 loop is CASSPSPGQGYGYTF. The CDR3 DNA reads TGTGCCAGCAGCCCCAGCCCGGGACAGGGCTATGGCTACACCTTC.

This chain uses TRBV12-2 with TRBJ2-5; the D segment call TRBD2 is taken from the table without a DNA check. TRBV12-2 is a pseudogene locus. This CDR3 is 17 amino acids long. CDR3 DNA: TGTGCAAGTCGCTTAGCCGTAGGCCTAGCGTACCAAGAGACCCAGTACTTC. Amino acid sequence: CASRLAVGLAYQETQYF.

The CDR3 region is CASSFLPGAAGELFF. CDR3 coding DNA: TGTGCCAGCAGCTTTCTTCCGGGGGCCGCCGGGGAGCTGTTTTTT. The chain employs TRBV13 and TRBJ2-2; D tentatively reads TRBD1 or TRBD2 (6 bases each). Trimming took off 3 bases at V and 6 bases at J, with 14 bases between the two ends. The germline V gene encodes CDR1 PRHDT and CDR2 FYEKMQ (reference sequence). CDR3 size: 15 residues.

The chain uses TRBV19 and TRBJ2-3; D remains ambiguous. V was clipped by 8 bases and J by 0 bases, with 12 bases between them. Germline loops: CDR1 LNHDA, CDR2 SQIVND (reference sequence). This CDR3 region has 14 residues. The DNA for the CDR3 is TGTGCCAGTCGGCTCAGTTCTAGCACAGATACGCAGTATTTT. It yields the protein CASRLSSSTDTQYF.

This clone showed up just once. V is TRBV7-2 and J is TRBJ1-2; 7 nucleotides agree with TRBD1. V dropped 6 bases and J dropped 7; count of bases not matched to a gene: 11. Germline values: CDR1 SGHTA, CDR2 FQGNSA. The CDR3 consists of 14 residues. The CDR3 sequence is CASRPDRDLGGYTF. The CDR3 region has the DNA TGTGCCAGCAGACCTGACAGGGATCTAGGTGGCTACACCTTC. Full variable domain (missing parts from reference TRBV7-2 and TRBJ1-2): GAGVSQSPSNKVTEKGKDVELRCDPISGHTALYWYRQSLGQGLEFLIYFQGNSAPDKSGLPSDRFSAERTGGSVSTLTIQRTQQEDSAVYLCASRPDRDLGGYTFGSGTRLTVV.

The chain is built from TRBV7-2 and TRBJ1-5, with a weak D call TRBD1 (5 bases). The CDR3 is made up of 15 amino acids. V was pared by 5 bases and J by 2 bases, with 13 bases between. CDR1 is SGHTA and CDR2 is FQGNSA in the germline V gene. The CDR3 loop is CASSVRGAGNQPQHF. DNA of the CDR3: TGTGCCAGCAGCGTCCGTGGGGCAGGCAATCAGCCCCAGCATTTT. Looking up the rest from reference TRBV7-2 and TRBJ1-5 gives the full variable domain: GAGVSQSPSNKVTEKGKDVELRCDPISGHTALYWYRQSLGQGLEFLIYFQGNSAPDKSGLPSDRFSAERTGGSVSTLTIQRTQQEDSAVYLCASSVRGAGNQPQHFGDGTRLSIL.

DNA for the CDR3: TGTGCCAGCAGCTCTACCGGGACAGGGGCAGATACGCAGTATTTT. Amino acid sequence: CASSSTGTGADTQYF. The rearrangement uses TRBV9 and TRBJ2-3, with 10 bases fitting TRBD1. The CDR3 contains 15 residues. Trimming at V came to 4 bases and at J to 4 bases, leaving 6 bases not matched to a gene. The V gene's germline CDR1 is SGDLS and CDR2 YYNGEE.

CDR3 sequence (DNA): TGTGCCACCAGTGATCCCCGGGAAGGGAGCCGTGGGGCCAACGTCCTGACTTTC. It yields the protein CATSDPREGSRGANVLTF. The chain links TRBV24-1 to TRBJ2-6, with a weak D call TRBD2 (5 bases). CDR1 is KGHDR and CDR2 is SFDVKD in the germline V gene. This CDR3 region has 18 residues. Trimming removed 3 bases from V and 3 bases from J, with 17 bases in between.

The chain has TRBV28 and TRBJ1-5, with a weak D call TRBD1 (5 bases). The V gene's germline CDR1 is MDHEN and CDR2 SYDVKM. CDR3 length equals 14 residues. Trimming took 8 bases from V and 4 from J, leaving 15 bases between them. The CDR3 DNA reads as TGTGCCAGCCTGGACAAGTCGATTAATCAGCCCCAGCATTTT. Amino acid sequence: CASLDKSINQPQHF.

V usage is TRBV27 and J usage is TRBJ2-1; a weak D match, TRBD1 (6 bases). The CDR3 consists of 13 residues. V was clipped by 8 bases and J by 2 bases, with 10 bases between them. CDR1 MNHEY and CDR2 SMNVEV come from the germline V gene (reference sequence). The CDR3 nucleotides read TGTGCCAGCGGGGGCACTGCCTACAATGAGCAGTTCTTC. Its translation is CASGGTAYNEQFF.

This rearrangement joins TRBV11-2 to TRBJ2-7, with 10 bases identical to TRBD2. Trimming at V came to 2 bases and at J to 5 bases, leaving 9 bases not matched to a gene. Germline values: CDR1 SGHAT, CDR2 FQNNGV. The CDR3 consists of 16 residues. The CDR3 DNA reads as TGTGCCAGCAGCTTAAGGTCGGCTAGCGGGGGCAACGAGCAGTACTTC. Translation: CASSLRSASGGNEQYF.

The sample holds a few counts of this clone. V is TRBV7-5 and J is TRBJ1-6; the table's D call of TRBD1 was not tested on the DNA. TRBV7-5 is marked as a pseudogene. This CDR3 region has 19 residues. The CDR3 region has the DNA TGTGTCAGAAGCAACCTATACCACAGGGGGCACTCCTATAATTCACCCCTCCACTTT. Translated, it gives CVRSNLYHRGHSYNSPLHF.

V and J are TRBV2 and TRBJ2-5; possible D gene TRBD2, 5 bases. Germline V gene lookup returns CDR1 SNHLY and CDR2 FYNNEI. The length of the CDR3 is 12 residues. Between the trimmed V and J ends, which lost 6 bases and 4 bases, there was a span of 9 bases. The CDR3 DNA follows: TGTGCCAGCAGGGACGGAGGAGAGACCCAGTACTTC. Protein sequence: CASRDGGETQYF.

The chain has TRBV7-2 and TRBJ2-1; D might be TRBD1 (6 bases). V shed 5 bases and J shed 9 bases, with 20 bases lying between them. CDR1 and CDR2 (germline): SGHTA, FQGNSA. This CDR3 has 15 residues. CDR3 loop: CASSADPGEFAEQFF. The CDR3 DNA is TGTGCCAGCAGCGCCGACCCAGGGGAATTCGCTGAGCAGTTCTTC. Supplemented by reference TRBV7-2 and TRBJ2-1, the full variable domain reads GAGVSQSPSNKVTEKGKDVELRCDPISGHTALYWYRQSLGQGLEFLIYFQGNSAPDKSGLPSDRFSAERTGGSVSTLTIQRTQQEDSAVYLCASSADPGEFAEQFFGPGTRLTVL.

The J gene is TRBJ2-3, the V gene TRBV19; tentative D call: TRBD2 (5 bases). This CDR3 comprises 13 residues. Germline lookup yields CDR1 LNHDA and CDR2 SQIVND (reference sequence). The germline V and J ends were trimmed by 0 bases and 5 bases, with 6 bases remaining between them. For the CDR3, the DNA is TGTGCCAGTAGTATAGAAGGAGGAGATACGCAGTATTTT. This codes for CASSIEGGDTQYF.

Of note for this clone: Compared with germline, one end of the junction differs, possibly owing to a read error. The CDR3 sequence: CASSFNAGGAGVNVLTF. CDR3 sequence (DNA): TGCGCCAGCAGCTTTAATGCAGGGGGCGCTGGGGTCAACGTCCTGACTTTC. The J gene is TRBJ2-6, the V gene TRBV5-1; 8 nucleotides agree with TRBD1. The CDR3 is 17 residues long. Per the germline V gene, CDR1 is SGHRS and CDR2 is YFSETQ.

The rearrangement uses TRBV10-2 and TRBJ2-7; TRBD2 matches at 7 bases. Germline loops: CDR1 WSHSY, CDR2 SAAADI. J gave up 1 base and V 10 bases, and 10 bases lay outside the gene matches. This CDR3 has 14 residues. The CDR3 coding sequence is TGCGCCACCGCACCTAGCGGACCTTCCTACGAGCAGTACTTC. Amino acid sequence: CATAPSGPSYEQYF.

This clone occurred once. The chain combines TRBV30 with TRBJ1-6, with D perhaps matching TRBD1 (5 bases). The V end was cut by 1 base, the J end by 8 bases, with 12 bases between. Germline-derived CDR1 and CDR2 are GTSNPN and SVGIG (reference sequence). This CDR3 comprises 14 residues. CDR3 protein: CAWSAHGGDSPLHF. CDR3 nucleotides: TGTGCCTGGAGTGCCCACGGGGGAGATTCACCCCTCCACTTT. Combining the CDR3 with reference TRBV30 and TRBJ1-6 gives the whole variable domain SQTIHQWPATLVQPVGSPLSLECTVEGTSNPNLYWYRQAAGRGLQLLFYSVGIGQISSEVPQNLSASRPQDRQFILSSKKLLLSDSGFYLCAWSAHGGDSPLHFGNGTRLTVT.

The rearrangement uses TRBV5-4 and TRBJ2-7; D unresolved. V gave up 1 base and J gave up 2 bases, with 10 bases separating them. The CDR3 runs 14 residues. Germline V lookup: CDR1 SGHNT, CDR2 YYREEE (reference sequence). CDR3 residues: CASSLIGRAYEQYF. The CDR3 region has the DNA TGTGCCAGCAGCTTGATAGGGCGAGCCTACGAGCAGTACTTC. The full variable domain, its missing parts supplied by reference TRBV5-4 and TRBJ2-7, is ETGVTQSPTHLIKTRGQQVTLRCSSQSGHNTVSWYQQALGQGPQFIFQYYREEENGRGNFPPRFSGLQFPNYSSELNVNALELDDSALYLCASSLIGRAYEQYFGPGTRLTVT.